These 4 T cell receptor beta chains share one sample of origin, sequenced in a study of blood T cell repertoires in COVID-19. The protocol was immunoSEQ multiplex PCR, while the TCRdb copy is restricted to in-frame clones and leaves out a portion. The table records around 300,000 clones, approximately 89% of them present only once. Sequencing used PBMCs or T cells enriched from blood (not recorded which). Receptor source: a woman aged 25 to 45 who had recovered from COVID-19.

The chain links TRBV5-6 to TRBJ1-4; TRBD1 is a possible D gene (5 bases). The germline V gene has CDR1 SGHDT and CDR2 YYEEEE. The V end was cut by 2 bases, the J end by 8 bases, with 10 bases between. The CDR3 runs to 13 residues. The CDR3 here is CASSFTGEEKLFF. DNA of the CDR3: TGTGCCAGCAGCTTTACGGGGGAGGAAAAACTGTTTTTT.

The sample holds one count of this clone. The chain uses TRBV3-1 (or the pseudogene TRBV3-2) and TRBJ2-3; 7 bases map to TRBD2. Germline-derived CDR1 and CDR2 are LGHDT and YNNKEL (reference sequence). Trimming cost V 3 bases and J 1 base; bases outside gene matches: 7. The CDR3 runs 16 residues. The CDR3 sequence is CASSQRRELGTDTQYF. The CDR3 nucleotides read TGTGCCAGCAGCCAGAGGCGGGAGTTGGGCACAGATACGCAGTATTTT.

The rearrangement links TRBV24-1 to TRBJ2-7, with 7 bases aligning to TRBD2. Per germline, CDR1 KGHDR and CDR2 SFDVKD. CDR3 length: 17 residues. J was trimmed by 0 bases and V by 4 bases; bases with no gene match: 11. The CDR3 nucleotides read TGTGCCACCAGTGACCTTAACCTAGCGGAATACTCCTACGAGCAGTACTTC. Its translation: CATSDLNLAEYSYEQYF.

This clone was counted a single time. Mismatch with germline at one junction end may stem from a read error. The chain has TRBV25-1 and TRBJ1-2; 11 bases map to TRBD1. From germline, CDR1 is MGHDK and CDR2 SYGVNS. The CDR3 has 15 residues. CDR3 amino acids: CASSEYPGTGGGYTF. CDR3 bases: TGTGCCAGTAGTGAATACCCCGGGACAGGGGGGGGCTACACCTTC.